What follows describes a single T cell receptor (beta chain). Its antigen is unknown. RNA extraction and reverse transcription yielded cDNA as sequencing template. The repertoire was sequenced with immunoSEQ multiplex PCR; TCRdb's copy has only in-frame clones and lacks some. Among roughly 120,000 clones listed, over 60% were seen once. Sorted out of PBMCs were CD4+ T cells and CD8+ T cells. This sample was taken from a study of CD8+ T cells in alopecia areata. Study-level findings and limits: Sequencing of scalp samples also includes resident alphabeta T cells from normal skin. Normal scalp showed lower clonality than lesional scalp, especially alopecia totalis/universalis.

The CDR3 runs to 16 residues. V shed 4 bases and J 0 bases; nucleotides not matched to a gene: 7. Germline V gives CDR1 GTSNPN, CDR2 SVGIG (reference sequence). This chain joins TRBV30 and TRBJ1-5; TRBD1 matches 9 bases. Specimen: CD4+ T cells sorted from blood. This TCR came from a human donor in good health. CDR3 loop: CAWTPSGQGSNQPQHF. The CDR3 nucleotides read TGTGCCTGGACCCCCTCGGGACAGGGTAGCAATCAGCCCCAGCATTTT.